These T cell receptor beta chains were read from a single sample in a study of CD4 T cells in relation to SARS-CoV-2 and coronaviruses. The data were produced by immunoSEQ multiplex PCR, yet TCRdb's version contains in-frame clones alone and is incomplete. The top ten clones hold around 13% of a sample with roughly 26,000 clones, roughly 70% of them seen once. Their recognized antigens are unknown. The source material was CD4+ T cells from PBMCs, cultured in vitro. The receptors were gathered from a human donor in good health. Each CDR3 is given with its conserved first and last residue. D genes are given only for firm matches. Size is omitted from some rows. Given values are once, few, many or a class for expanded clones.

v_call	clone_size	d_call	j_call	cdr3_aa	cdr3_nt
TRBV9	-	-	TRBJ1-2	CASSVGGAYGYTF	TGTGCCAGCAGCGTAGGAGGGGCGTATGGCTACACCTTC
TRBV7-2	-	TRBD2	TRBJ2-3	CASSPPGSGATDTQYF	TGTGCCAGCTCACCGCCGGGTAGCGGGGCCACAGATACGCAGTATTTT
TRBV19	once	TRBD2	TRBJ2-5	CASRGQGLAGETQYF	TGTGCCAGTAGAGGACAGGGACTAGCGGGAGAGACCCAGTACTTC
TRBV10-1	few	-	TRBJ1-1	CASTQGRNTEAFF	TGCGCCAGCACCCAAGGGAGGAACACTGAAGCTTTCTTT
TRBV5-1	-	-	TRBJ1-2	CASSLATPEILYGYTF	TGCGCCAGCAGCTTAGCGACTCCCGAAATCCTATATGGCTACACCTTC
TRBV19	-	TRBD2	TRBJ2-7	CASSSLAGRNIEQYF	TGTGCCAGTAGTTCCCTAGCGGGCCGAAATATCGAGCAGTACTTC
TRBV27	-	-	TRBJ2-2	CASTQTGELFF	TGTGCCAGCACCCAGACCGGGGAGCTGTTTTTT
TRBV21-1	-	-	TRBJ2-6	CASRGSGANVLTF	TGTGCCAGCAGGGGCTCTGGGGCCAACGTCCTGACTTTC
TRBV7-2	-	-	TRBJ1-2	CASSLDRGMNYGYTF	TGTGCCAGCAGCTTAGATAGGGGAATGAACTATGGCTACACCTTC
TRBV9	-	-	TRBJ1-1	CASSQDGRSTEAFF	TGTGCCAGCAGCCAAGACGGTAGAAGCACTGAAGCTTTCTTT
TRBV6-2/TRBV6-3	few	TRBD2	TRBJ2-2	CASRPSGNTGELFF	TGTGCCAGCAGACCTAGCGGCAACACCGGGGAGCTGTTTTTT
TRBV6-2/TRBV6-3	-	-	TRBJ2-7	CASSYRESSYEQYF	TGTGCCAGCAGTTATAGGGAGAGCTCCTACGAGCAGTACTTC
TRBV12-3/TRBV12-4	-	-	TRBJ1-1	CASSFTGMTEAFF	TGTGCCAGCAGTTTCACAGGGATGACTGAAGCTTTCTTT
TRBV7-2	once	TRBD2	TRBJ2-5	CASSASGTSGGETQYF	TGTGCCAGCAGCGCCTCCGGGACTAGCGGGGGAGAGACCCAGTACTTC
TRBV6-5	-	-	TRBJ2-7	CASNRRGVGEQYF	TGTGCCAGCAACCGGAGGGGGGTAGGAGAGCAGTACTTC
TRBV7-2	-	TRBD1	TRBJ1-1	CASSLVGTGMVTEAFF	TGTGCCAGCAGCTTAGTCGGGACAGGGATGGTCACTGAAGCTTTCTTT
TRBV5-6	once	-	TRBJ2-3	CASSLWTDPSTDTQYF	TGTGCCAGCAGCTTGTGGACAGACCCTAGCACAGATACGCAGTATTTT
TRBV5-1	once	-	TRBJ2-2	CASSLFGAVGGGLKQGFTGELFF	TGCGCCAGCAGCTTGTTCGGTGCCGTTGGGGGCGGGCTCAAACAGGGATTTACCGGGGAGCTGTTTTTT
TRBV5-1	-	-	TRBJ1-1	CASSPGGGLGTEAFF	TGCGCCAGCAGCCCGGGGGGGGGTTTAGGGACTGAAGCTTTCTTT
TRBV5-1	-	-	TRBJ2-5	CASSLVEGIETQYF	TGCGCCAGCAGCTTGGTAGAGGGGATAGAGACCCAGTACTTC
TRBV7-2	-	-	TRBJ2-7	CASSREGQGYEQYF	TGTGCCAGCAGCCGGGAGGGACAGGGCTACGAGCAGTACTTC
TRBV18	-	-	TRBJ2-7	CASSPLTDIYEQYF	TGTGCCAGCTCACCTCTGACAGATATCTACGAGCAGTACTTC
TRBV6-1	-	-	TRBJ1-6	CASSDEAGASPLHF	TGTGCCAGCAGTGATGAGGCCGGGGCTTCACCCCTCCACTTT
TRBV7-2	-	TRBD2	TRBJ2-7	CASSPLAGNSYEQYF	TGTGCCAGCAGTCCCCTAGCGGGTAACTCCTACGAGCAGTACTTC
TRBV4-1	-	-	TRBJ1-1	CASSQEGGGSNTEAFF	TGCGCCAGCAGCCAAGAGGGGGGTGGTTCAAACACTGAAGCTTTCTTT
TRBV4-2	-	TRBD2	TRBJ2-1	CASSKEASGSIIEQFF	TGTGCCAGCAGCAAAGAGGCTAGCGGGAGTATCATTGAGCAGTTCTTC
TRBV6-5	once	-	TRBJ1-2	CATRMTVTLGGYTF	TGTGCCACGAGAATGACAGTGACTCTGGGTGGCTACACCTTC
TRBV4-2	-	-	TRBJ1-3	CASRQQGFGNTIYF	TGTGCCAGCAGACAACAGGGATTTGGAAACACCATATATTTT
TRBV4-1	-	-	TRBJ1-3	CASSQVGNTIYF	TGCGCCAGCAGCCAAGTAGGAAACACCATATATTTT
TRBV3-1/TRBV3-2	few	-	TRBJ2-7	CASSQFGPGNEQYF	TGTGCCAGCAGCCAATTCGGCCCCGGGAACGAGCAGTACTTC
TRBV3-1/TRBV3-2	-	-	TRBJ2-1	CASSQDIGVHNEQFF	TGTGCCAGCAGCCAAGATATAGGGGTACACAATGAGCAGTTCTTC
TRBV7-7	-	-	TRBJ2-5	CASSSVMESQETQYF	TGTGCCAGCAGCTCCGTAATGGAAAGCCAAGAGACCCAGTACTTC
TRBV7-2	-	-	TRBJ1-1	CASSRAQETEAFF	TGTGCCAGCAGCCGGGCGCAGGAAACTGAAGCTTTCTTT
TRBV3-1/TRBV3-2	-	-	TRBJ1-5	CASSQADQPQHF	TGTGCCAGCAGCCAAGCTGATCAGCCCCAGCATTTT
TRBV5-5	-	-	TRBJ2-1	CASSLGGGSRNEQFF	TGTGCAAGCAGCCTCGGGGGCGGGAGTAGGAATGAGCAGTTCTTC
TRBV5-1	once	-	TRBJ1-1	CASSFLTGSNTEAFF	TGCGCCAGCAGCTTCCTCACGGGATCCAACACTGAAGCTTTCTTT
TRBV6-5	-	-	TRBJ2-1	CASSYSNPQRYEQFF	TGTGCCAGCAGTTACTCGAACCCCCAAAGATATGAGCAGTTCTTC
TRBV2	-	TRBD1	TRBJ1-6	CASFLGQVYNSPLHF	TGTGCCAGCTTCCTCGGACAGGTCTATAATTCACCCCTCCACTTT
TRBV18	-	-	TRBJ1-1	CASSLGTLNTEAFF	TGTGCCAGCTCGCTCGGGACCTTAAACACTGAAGCTTTCTTT
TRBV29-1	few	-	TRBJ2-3	CSVGRGRTDTQYF	TGCAGCGTTGGAAGGGGACGCACAGATACGCAGTATTTT
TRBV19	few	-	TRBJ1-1	CASSIAPGPMNTEAFF	TGTGCCAGTAGTATAGCTCCGGGACCCATGAACACTGAAGCTTTCTTT
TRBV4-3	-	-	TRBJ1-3	CASSQDPSSGNTIYF	TGCGCCAGCAGCCAAGATCCTAGCTCTGGAAACACCATATATTTT
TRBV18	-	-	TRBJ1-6	CASSLRDLNNSPLHF	TGTGCCAGCTCACTAAGGGACCTTAATAATTCACCCCTCCACTTT
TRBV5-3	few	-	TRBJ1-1	CARSRDLNTEAFF	TGTGCCAGAAGCAGGGATCTAAACACTGAAGCTTTCTTT
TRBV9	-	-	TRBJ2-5	CASSVFQETQYF	TGTGCCAGCAGCGTATTTCAAGAGACCCAGTACTTC
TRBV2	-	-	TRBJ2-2	CASRSSGELFF	TGTGCCAGCAGAAGTTCCGGGGAGCTGTTTTTT
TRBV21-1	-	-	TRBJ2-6	CASSKRQPQPRGANVLTF	TGTGCCAGCAGCAAAAGGCAGCCTCAACCCAGAGGGGCCAACGTCCTGACTTTC
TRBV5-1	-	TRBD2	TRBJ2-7	CASSSGASGEREQYF	TGCGCCAGCAGCTCGGGAGCTAGCGGTGAGCGGGAGCAGTACTTC
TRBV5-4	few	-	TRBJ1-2	CASSLKAAGSNYGYTF	TGTGCCAGCAGCTTGAAGGCTGCAGGCTCTAACTATGGCTACACCTTC
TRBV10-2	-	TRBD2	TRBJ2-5	CASSSLATETQYF	TGCGCCAGCAGCTCACTAGCGACGGAGACCCAGTACTTC
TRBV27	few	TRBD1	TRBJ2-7	CASRIPGGSEQYF	TGTGCCAGCCGTATCCCAGGGGGCAGCGAGCAGTACTTC
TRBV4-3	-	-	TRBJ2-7	CASSQDRGSREQYF	TGCGCCAGCAGCCAAGATCGGGGCAGTAGGGAGCAGTACTTC
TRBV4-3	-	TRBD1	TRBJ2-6	CASSQDPGGYSGANVLTF	TGCGCCAGCAGCCAAGATCCAGGGGGCTACTCTGGGGCCAACGTCCTGACTTTC
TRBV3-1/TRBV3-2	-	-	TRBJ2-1	CASSPPGYNEQFF	TGTGCCAGCAGCCCCCCAGGGTACAATGAGCAGTTCTTC
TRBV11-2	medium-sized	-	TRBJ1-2	CASSLTSTNYGYTF	TGTGCCAGCAGCTTGACGAGTACTAACTATGGCTACACCTTC